This TCR beta chain was found in a study of Graves' ophthalmopathy and Graves' hyperthyroidism. There are 14 residues in the CDR3. V shed 5 bases and J 7 bases; nucleotides not matched to a gene: 10. The germline gives CDR1 DFQATT, CDR2 SNEGSKA (reference sequence). PBMCs came from more than 8 ml of fresh peripheral blood. Ten or more counts support this clonotype. TCR beta CDR3 amplification used RNA transcripts. In the first round, RT-PCR was carried out with HTBI primers, and a multiplex PCR formed the second round. TCRdb itself ran the multiplex PCR reads through MiXCR, one entry per CDR3 protein. The repertoire holds some 380,000 distinct CDR3 sequences, with just over 15% as singletons.

This chain links TRBV20-1 with TRBJ1-5; 8 positions match TRBD1. The clonotype was recovered from a woman under 30 with stable Graves' hyperthyroidism. Sequencing was carried out using peripheral blood. The CDR3 sequence is CSAGRGQGGQPQHF. Here the CDR3 DNA reads TGCAGTGCTGGACGTGGACAGGGAGGCCAGCCCCAGCATTTT.